The 11 T cell receptor beta chains below all came from one sample that was sequenced in a study of blood T cells in healthy people across ages. A second roughly 6 to 12 cycle PCR used barcoded and J-beta primers. TCRdb analysed the 5' RACE reads with MiXCR anew, one entry per CDR3 protein. This repertoire shows 1.5 million to 1.9 million distinct CDR3 sequences, less than 45% found once; its top ten account for around 4%. Sequenced sample: blood. The receptor source for this set is a woman under 30 in good health.

This clonotype has a count of ten or more. The rearrangement links TRBV4-3 to TRBJ2-7, with no clear D. The CDR3 has 13 amino acids. V was pared by 0 bases and J by 5 bases, with 8 bases between. Germline V gene lookup returns CDR1 LGHNA and CDR2 YSLEER. The CDR3 coding sequence is TGCGCCAGCAGCCAAGATTTGGGGAACGAGCAGTACTTC. It encodes CASSQDLGNEQYF.

The CDR3 loop is CASSFDQGPPSYEQYF. Here the CDR3 DNA reads TGTGCCAGCAGCTTCGACCAGGGGCCTCCCTCCTACGAGCAGTACTTC. This chain joins TRBV7-9 and TRBJ2-7; a possible D gene is TRBD1 (6 bases). CDR3 size: 16 residues. Trimming removed 3 bases at V and 0 bases at J, with 15 bases between. The germline V gene has CDR1 SEHNR and CDR2 FQNEAQ (reference sequence). Looking up the rest from reference TRBV7-9 and TRBJ2-7 gives the full variable domain: DTGVSQNPRHKITKRGQNVTFRCDPISEHNRLYWYRQTLGQGPEFLTYFQNEAQLEKSRLLSDRFSAERPKGSFSTLEIQRTEQGDSAMYLCASSFDQGPPSYEQYFGPGTRLTVT.

There are many counts of this clonotype. J is TRBJ1-5 and V is TRBV29-1; no definite D call. Between the trimmed V and J ends, which lost 0 bases and 7 bases, there was a span of 19 bases. There are 16 residues in the CDR3. Germline V gene sequence: CDR1 SQVTM, CDR2 ANQGSEA. Written as DNA, the CDR3 is TGCAGCGTTGAAGACCATATAATGGAGGCTGGCCAGCCCCAGCATTTT. Amino acid sequence: CSVEDHIMEAGQPQHF.

J is TRBJ2-6 and V is TRBV11-2; D remains unclear. Germline CDR1 reads SGHAT; CDR2 reads FQNNGV. Trimming removed 2 bases from V and 2 bases from J, with 7 bases in between. CDR3 length equals 15 residues. The CDR3 reads CASSLNEAGANVLTF. In DNA, the CDR3 is TGTGCCAGCAGCTTAAACGAAGCTGGGGCCAACGTCCTGACTTTC.

The CDR3 reads CASAWATKRDQETQYF. For the CDR3, the DNA is TGCGCCAGCGCTTGGGCGACAAAAAGGGACCAAGAGACCCAGTACTTC. V gene TRBV5-1 combines with J gene TRBJ2-5; no reliable D call. V lost 7 bases, J lost 0 bases, and 19 bases lay in between. CDR3 size: 16 residues. In germline, CDR1 is SGHRS, CDR2 YFSETQ. Looking up the rest from reference TRBV5-1 and TRBJ2-5 gives the full variable domain: KAGVTQTPRYLIKTRGQQVTLSCSPISGHRSVSWYQQTPGQGLQFLFEYFSETQRNKGNFPGRFSGRQFSNSRSEMNVSTLELGDSALYLCASAWATKRDQETQYFGPGTRLLVL.

CDR3 DNA: TGTGCCAACTCGCTCCAAGAGACCCAGTACTTC. Protein product: CANSLQETQYF. The chain employs TRBV18 and TRBJ2-5; D is undetermined. V gave up 10 bases and J gave up 1 base, with 7 bases separating them. Germline V gene sequence: CDR1 KGHSH, CDR2 LQKENI. The CDR3 runs to 11 residues.

This clonotype has just a few counts. The CDR3 DNA sequence: TGCGCCAGCAGCTCCGGAAGACTAAACACAGATACGCAGTATTTT. It specifies CASSSGRLNTDTQYF. V is TRBV4-1 and J is TRBJ2-3; D is possibly TRBD2 (5 bases). The ends were cut back, 5 bases at V and 2 bases at J, with 14 bases in the middle. This CDR3 spans 15 amino acids. CDR1 and CDR2 from the germline V gene are MGHRA and YSYEKL.

This clonotype appeared many times. The J gene is TRBJ1-5, the V gene TRBV6-2 or TRBV6-3, with 7 nucleotides matching TRBD1. Trimming at V came to 6 bases and at J to 2 bases, leaving 4 bases not matched to a gene. This CDR3 spans 14 amino acids. CDR1 and CDR2 from the germline V gene are MNHEY and SVGEGT. The chain's CDR3 is CASSGDSRNQPQHF. The CDR3 nucleotides read TGTGCCAGCAGCGGGGACAGCCGCAATCAGCCCCAGCATTTT.

The chain couples TRBV6-6 to TRBJ2-2, with no clear D. This CDR3 has 11 amino acids. Germline assignment: CDR1 MNHNY and CDR2 SVGAGI (reference sequence). The V end lost 2 bases, the J end lost 9 bases, and 4 bases lay between the germline ends. CDR3 DNA: TGTGCCAGCAGTTACCCTAGGGAGCTGTTTTTT. Protein product: CASSYPRELFF.

This clonotype occurred a few times. This chain connects TRBV5-4 to TRBJ2-5, with D perhaps matching TRBD2 (6 bases). CDR3 length equals 16 residues. V lost 3 bases, J lost 4 bases, and 19 bases lay in between. The germline gives CDR1 SGHNT, CDR2 YYREEE (reference sequence). As DNA, the CDR3 is TGTGCCAGCAGCTCACGGGACTCCCTTTTCGGAGAGACCCAGTACTTC. Encoded protein: CASSSRDSLFGETQYF.

Ten or more counts support this clonotype. The V and J genes are TRBV5-1 and TRBJ2-7; tentatively, D is TRBD1 or TRBD2 (6 bases each). With 0 bases removed from V and 4 bases from J, the gap between germline ends came to 14 bases. Per germline, CDR1 SGHRS and CDR2 YFSETQ. The CDR3 contains 15 residues. CDR3 in amino acids: CASSLESQGTYEQYF. DNA of the CDR3: TGCGCCAGCAGCTTGGAGTCCCAGGGGACTTACGAGCAGTACTTC.